The entry below gives a single TCR beta chain sequence along with its context. Its antigen is as yet unknown. It may be a read error: a sequence one base away is much more abundant. These data originate in a study of CD8 T cells in ankylosing spondylitis. Study conclusions and caveats: Some of the motif variants had earlier been found in reactive arthritis patients' fluid and blood.

Via MiXCR, TCRdb re-called the 5' RACE reads, giving one row per CDR3 protein. The table includes 200,000 or so distinct CDR3 sequences, 10% to 15% detected once. Germline CDR1 is ENHRY and CDR2 is SYGVKD. Trimming shortened V by 8 bases and J by 7 bases, and 11 bases separated the two germline ends. This CDR3 is 12 amino acids long. The sequence derives from a female donor with ankylosing spondylitis or in good health (not recorded which). V is TRBV10-3 and J is TRBJ2-2; D remains ambiguous. The sequenced sample consisted of blood, either unsorted or a sorted T cell fraction (not recorded which). CDR3 sequence reads: CAIGAGRGELFF. Written as DNA, the CDR3 is TGTGCCATCGGTGCCGGGCGCGGGGAGCTGTTTTTT.